These 16 T cell receptor beta chains originate from one sample sequenced in a study of CD8 T cells in ankylosing spondylitis. Study observations and caveats: Typical of ankylosing spondylitis blood, it appeared, was a TCR beta motif of eight highly homologous variants.

These receptors are not linked to any known antigen. Each CDR3 protein is one row after TCRdb ran MiXCR on the 5' RACE reads. The top ten clones hold approximately 7% of a sample with approximately 540,000 distinct CDR3 sequences, approximately 11% of them seen once. Specimen: blood, either unsorted or a sorted T cell fraction (not recorded which). Every receptor here comes from a male donor with ankylosing spondylitis.

This clonotype was seen more than once but under ten times. The CDR3 loop is CSARDPRNVGSYNSPLHF. CDR3 coding DNA: TGCAGTGCTAGGGACCCGCGGAATGTGGGCTCCTATAATTCACCCCTCCACTTT. The chain is built from TRBV20-1 and TRBJ1-6, with D unresolved. Germline CDR1 and CDR2: DFQATT and SNEGSKA (reference sequence). V lost 3 bases to trimming and J lost 0 bases, with 18 bases between them. The CDR3 consists of 18 residues.

V usage is TRBV6-7 and J usage is TRBJ2-3; D remains ambiguous. TRBV6-7 is assigned to the ORF class and has an uncertain function. CDR3 length: 16 amino acids. V was pared by 6 bases and J by 0 bases, with 16 bases between. The CDR3 spells CASRGDGTASTDTQYF. As DNA, the CDR3 is TGTGCCAGCAGAGGAGACGGCACAGCTAGCACAGATACGCAGTATTTT.

At least ten counts were recorded for this clonotype. V gene TRBV11-1 combines with J gene TRBJ2-3; D gene uncertain. Per the germline V gene, CDR1 is SGHAT and CDR2 is FQDESV (reference sequence). The CDR3 totals 14 residues. Trimming took off 1 base at V and 3 bases at J, with 8 bases between the two ends. The CDR3 spells CASSLGAVTDTQYF. As DNA, the CDR3 is TGTGCCAGCAGCTTAGGTGCAGTTACAGATACGCAGTATTTT.

The count of this clonotype is one. The rearrangement joins TRBV6-4 to TRBJ2-1; unclear D gene. Germline lookup yields CDR1 MRHNA and CDR2 SNTAGT. V was cut by 2 bases and J by 6 bases, with 8 bases left in between. This CDR3 is 13 amino acids long. CDR3 loop: CASSDEIGNEQFF. The CDR3, as DNA: TGTGCCAGCAGTGACGAGATCGGCAATGAGCAGTTCTTC.

This clonotype appeared a few times. V and J are TRBV12-3 or TRBV12-4 and TRBJ1-1; possibly TRBD1 for D (6 bases). The V end was cut by 5 bases, the J end by 5 bases, with 12 bases between. CDR3 length: 13 amino acids. CDR3 DNA sequence: TGTGCCAGCAGTCGCTCCAGGGGAACTGAAGCTTTCTTT. Translating it yields CASSRSRGTEAFF.

The table lists this clonotype with many counts. This sequence joins TRBV5-1 and TRBJ1-1; 11 positions agree with TRBD1. Germline CDR1 SGHRS, CDR2 YFSETQ. V was clipped by 3 bases and J by 8 bases; unmatched bases: 12. This CDR3 is 16 amino acids long. The CDR3 region is CASSWDSLGQGAEAFF. CDR3 DNA sequence: TGCGCCAGCAGCTGGGACTCCCTCGGACAGGGGGCCGAAGCTTTCTTT.

This clonotype was counted many times. The chain recombines TRBV18 with TRBJ2-3, with TRBD2 identical over 8 bases. With 8 bases clipped from V and 0 bases from J, the junction kept 4 bases outside the gene matches. The CDR3 is 14 residues long. Germline CDR1 KGHSH, CDR2 LQKENI. For the CDR3, the DNA is TGTGCCAGCAGCCCTAGCGGGAGCACAGATACGCAGTATTTT. Translation: CASSPSGSTDTQYF. Based on the CDR3 plus reference TRBV18 and TRBJ2-3, the full variable domain is NAGVMQNPRHLVRRRGQEARLRCSPMKGHSHVYWYRQLPEEGLKFMVYLQKENIIDESGMPKERFSAEFPKEGPSILRIQQVVRGDSAAYFCASSPSGSTDTQYFGPGTRLTVL.

The gene calls are TRBV10-3 and TRBJ2-3; D not resolved. V shed 3 bases and J shed 3 bases, with 7 bases lying between them. The CDR3 is 13 amino acids. The germline gives CDR1 ENHRY, CDR2 SYGVKD. The CDR3 is CAISDGRTDTQYF. DNA for the CDR3: TGTGCCATCAGTGACGGCAGGACAGATACGCAGTATTTT.

The chain couples TRBV4-2 to TRBJ2-3; perhaps TRBD2 as D (6 bases). This CDR3 is 15 amino acids long. The ends were cut back, 1 base at V and 2 bases at J, with 10 bases in the middle. Germline loops: CDR1 LGHNA, CDR2 YNFKEQ. The CDR3 sequence: CASSQVAGSTDTQYF. The DNA of the CDR3 is TGTGCCAGCAGCCAAGTGGCGGGGTCCACAGATACGCAGTATTTT.

This clonotype has a handful of counts. This chain uses TRBV29-1 with TRBJ2-1; D is perhaps TRBD1 or TRBD2 (5 bases each). V was clipped by 7 bases and J by 8 bases, with 21 bases between them. Germline V gene data show CDR1 as SQVTM and CDR2 as ANQGSEA. The CDR3 contains 14 residues. The CDR3 bases are TGCAGCGCCTCCGGGATCAGGGTAGGGGATGAGCAGTTCTTC. It codes for CSASGIRVGDEQFF.

In this sample, this clonotype turned up a few times. The chain recombines TRBV5-1 with TRBJ1-5; 10 bases are a match to TRBD1. Germline V gene lookup returns CDR1 SGHRS and CDR2 YFSETQ. The CDR3 consists of 18 residues. The J segment lost 0 bases and the V segment lost 4 bases, leaving 10 bases of the junction unmatched. The CDR3: CASSVNPGTGASNQPQHF. CDR3 sequence (DNA): TGCGCCAGCAGCGTAAATCCCGGGACAGGGGCTAGCAATCAGCCCCAGCATTTT. Variable domain in full (rest from reference TRBV5-1 and TRBJ1-5): KAGVTQTPRYLIKTRGQQVTLSCSPISGHRSVSWYQQTPGQGLQFLFEYFSETQRNKGNFPGRFSGRQFSNSRSEMNVSTLELGDSALYLCASSVNPGTGASNQPQHFGDGTRLSIL.

This clonotype was observed a few times. The genes are TRBV11-2 and TRBJ2-2; D possibly corresponds to TRBD2 (7 bases). The germline CDR1 and CDR2 sequences are SGHAT and FQNNGV. V gave up 5 bases and J gave up 0 bases, with 16 bases separating them. The CDR3 has 17 residues. CDR3 nucleotide sequence: TGTGCCAGCAGCCCCGGGGGGCGGAGCACGAACACCGGGGAGCTGTTTTTT. Amino acids: CASSPGGRSTNTGELFF.

The sample holds a few counts of this clonotype. The chain is built from TRBV20-1 and TRBJ2-7, with 9 bases matching TRBD1. The length of the CDR3 is 12 residues. CDR1 is DFQATT and CDR2 is SNEGSKA in the germline V gene (reference sequence). The ends lost 5 bases at V and 12 bases at J; junction bases unmatched: 11. CDR3 bases: TGCAGTGCTTCCCGGGACAGGGACTTGTGGTACGTC. Residues: CSASRDRDLWYV.

The chain joins TRBV7-6 to TRBJ1-4; D might be TRBD1 (5 bases). The CDR3 has 16 residues. Trimming removed 6 bases from V and 8 bases from J, with 22 bases in between. In germline, CDR1 is SGHVS, CDR2 FNYEAQ. The CDR3 region is CASSLGQVGAGEKLFF. CDR3 sequence (DNA): TGTGCCAGCAGTCTAGGCCAAGTAGGGGCTGGAGAAAAACTGTTTTTT.

The CDR3 is CASSQDMAGGRRSTQYF. The CDR3 coding sequence is TGTGCCAGCAGCCAAGATATGGCAGGGGGCAGAAGGTCGACGCAGTATTTT. The chain couples TRBV3-1 to TRBJ2-3, with 8 bases lining up with TRBD1. Looked up from germline, CDR1 is LGHDT and CDR2 is YNNKEL (reference sequence). V lost 0 bases, J lost 9 bases, and 14 bases stayed unmatched. The CDR3 spans 17 residues.

V usage is TRBV2 and J usage is TRBJ2-3, with D perhaps TRBD1 (6 bases). Trimming shortened V by 3 bases and J by 1 base, and 14 bases separated the two germline ends. The length of the CDR3 is 16 residues. CDR1 is SNHLY, CDR2 FYNNEI, per germline. CDR3 nucleotides: TGTGCCAGCAGTGATCCCAGGGGTGGAGGCACAGATACGCAGTATTTT. It translates to CASSDPRGGGTDTQYF. Variable domain in full (rest from reference TRBV2 and TRBJ2-3): EPEVTQTPSHQVTQMGQEVILRCVPISNHLYFYWYRQILGQKVEFLVSFYNNEISEKSEIFDDQFSVERPDGSNFTLKIRSTKLEDSAMYFCASSDPRGGGTDTQYFGPGTRLTVL.